This T cell receptor beta chain was captured by sequencing in a study of CXCR3-negative and CXCR3-positive naive CD8 T cells. Preparation of TRB cDNA libraries relied on 5' RACE carrying UMI labels. TCRdb re-called the 5' RACE reads and catalogs CDR3 proteins one per entry, DNA excluded. The repertoire table contains fewer than 9,500 distinct CDR3 sequences. This clonotype ranks as medium-sized in terms of frequency. The CDR3 consists of 13 residues. Germline values: CDR1 SGHAT, CDR2 FQNNGV. Triplicate sorts, around 300,000 cells apiece, were made for each CD8+ T cell subset. This chain uses TRBV11-2 with TRBJ2-7; TCRdb gives TRBD1 as the D gene, but with no DNA this cannot be confirmed. The receptor comes from a human donor in good health. Some clones in this sample may be carry-over from other donors' samples. The specimen sequenced was naive CXCR3- CD8+ T cells from blood. Subset noted: CD45RO-CCR7+CD27+CD95- naive CD8+ T cells lacking CXCR3 (TNR3-). This CDR3 reads CASSLSGEYEQYF.